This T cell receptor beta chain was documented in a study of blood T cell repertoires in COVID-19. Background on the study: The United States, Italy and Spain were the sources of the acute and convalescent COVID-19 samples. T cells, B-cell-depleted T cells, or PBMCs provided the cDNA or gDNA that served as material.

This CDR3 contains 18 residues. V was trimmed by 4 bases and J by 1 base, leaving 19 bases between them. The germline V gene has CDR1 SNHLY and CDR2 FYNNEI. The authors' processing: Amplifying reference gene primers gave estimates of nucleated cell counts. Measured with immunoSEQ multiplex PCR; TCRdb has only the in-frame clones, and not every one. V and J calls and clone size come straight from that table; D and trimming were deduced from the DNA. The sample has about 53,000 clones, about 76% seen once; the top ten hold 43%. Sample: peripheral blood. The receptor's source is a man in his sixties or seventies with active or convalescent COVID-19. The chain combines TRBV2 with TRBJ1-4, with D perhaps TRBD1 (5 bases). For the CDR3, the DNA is TGTGCCAGCAGTGGGAGGGGAGGATTGACGATAACTAATGAAAAACTGTTTTTT. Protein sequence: CASSGRGGLTITNEKLFF.